These 25 T cell receptor beta chains were all obtained from the same sample, sequenced in a study of shared clonotypes between healthy human individuals. Produced via immunoSEQ multiplex PCR; TCRdb's table is partial and in-frame only. The data contain around 500,000 clones, roughly 83% of them seen just once; the ten biggest clones take up 13%. The specimen sequenced was PBMCs. The receptors come from a woman aged 40 to 50 in good health. Some clones in this sample may be carry-over from other donors' samples.

This chain links TRBV5-4 with TRBJ1-2; D may be TRBD1 (5 bases). Between the trimmed V and J ends, which lost 4 bases and 6 bases, there was a span of 19 bases. Germline assignment: CDR1 SGHNT and CDR2 YYREEE (reference sequence). The CDR3 length is 15 residues. CDR3 protein: CASSPQPWGSDGYTF. The CDR3 bases are TGTGCCAGCAGCCCACAACCTTGGGGGTCGGATGGCTACACCTTC.

The chain combines TRBV9 with TRBJ2-5, with D possibly being TRBD1 (5 bases). Germline V gene data show CDR1 as SGDLS and CDR2 as YYNGEE. The CDR3 runs 13 residues. V gave up 1 base and J gave up 3 bases, with 7 bases separating them. The chain's CDR3 is CASSVQGKETQYF. Written as DNA, the CDR3 is TGTGCCAGCAGCGTACAGGGAAAAGAGACCCAGTACTTC.

This clone came up many times. The chain combines TRBV7-3 with TRBJ1-1; D remains ambiguous. The V end was cut by 4 bases, the J end by 1 base, with 7 bases between. CDR3 length equals 13 residues. CDR1 SGHTA and CDR2 FQGTGA come from the germline V gene. CDR3 sequence reads: CASSSQQNTEAFF. CDR3 nucleotides: TGTGCCAGCAGCTCCCAACAGAACACTGAAGCTTTCTTT.

This clone was detected once. The rearrangement uses TRBV5-1 and TRBJ1-4, with 9 bases aligning to TRBD1. The CDR3 spans 15 residues. The germline V gene has CDR1 SGHRS and CDR2 YFSETQ. The V and J ends lost 2 bases and 5 bases, in that order; junction bases with no gene match: 4. CDR3 bases: TGCGCCAGCAGCTTTTCCGGGACAGGGAATGAAAAACTGTTTTTT. Residues: CASSFSGTGNEKLFF.

The DNA of the CDR3 is TGTGCCAGCAGTTATCTACAGGGCCGAGAGACCCAGTACTTC. Amino acid sequence: CASSYLQGRETQYF. The chain recombines TRBV27 with TRBJ2-5; D is possibly TRBD1 (6 bases). Germline lookup yields CDR1 MNHEY and CDR2 SMNVEV (reference sequence). This CDR3 comprises 14 residues. The V end lost 4 bases, the J end lost 4 bases, and 13 bases lay between the germline ends.

This clone appeared once. V gene TRBV30 combines with J gene TRBJ2-2; D may be TRBD1 (6 bases). CDR3 length: 15 amino acids. Deletions cut 8 bases from V and 4 bases from J, with 20 bases between. Germline V gene sequence: CDR1 GTSNPN, CDR2 SVGIG (reference sequence). The CDR3, as DNA: TGTGCCGGATCAAGTGGATTAGGGGGCACCGGGGAGCTGTTTTTT. This encodes CAGSSGLGGTGELFF.

The chain has TRBV7-9 and TRBJ2-3; TRBD2 agrees at 8 bases. The trim removed 4 bases at V and 1 base at J, leaving 4 bases unmatched. CDR1 and CDR2 from the germline V gene are SEHNR and FQNEAQ (reference sequence). The CDR3 has 15 amino acids. CDR3 in amino acids: CASSSTSGGTDTQYF. The CDR3 DNA reads as TGTGCCAGCAGCTCCACTAGCGGCGGCACAGATACGCAGTATTTT. Full variable domain (outside the CDR3, taken from reference TRBV7-9 and TRBJ2-3): DTGVSQNPRHKITKRGQNVTFRCDPISEHNRLYWYRQTLGQGPEFLTYFQNEAQLEKSRLLSDRFSAERPKGSFSTLEIQRTEQGDSAMYLCASSSTSGGTDTQYFGPGTRLTVL.

V and J are TRBV5-1 and TRBJ1-2; tentative D call: TRBD1 (5 bases). The CDR3 spans 14 residues. The V gene lost 0 bases and the J gene lost 5 bases, with 11 bases spanning the gap. In germline, CDR1 is SGHRS, CDR2 YFSETQ. CDR3 sequence (DNA): TGCGCCAGCAGCTTGGGGACACGTGATTATGGCTACACCTTC. As protein: CASSLGTRDYGYTF.

The J gene is TRBJ1-4, the V gene TRBV28; the D gene is possibly TRBD1 (5 bases). CDR1 and CDR2 from the germline V gene are MDHEN and SYDVKM. V lost 6 bases and J lost 0, with 14 bases in between. The CDR3 has 16 residues. CDR3 loop: CASSNTGDATNEKLFF. The CDR3 nucleotides read TGTGCCAGCAGCAACACAGGAGATGCAACTAATGAAAAACTGTTTTTT.

This clone was detected ten times or more. Distinct nucleotide sequences in the sample also encode this CDR3. As DNA, the CDR3 is TGTGCCAGCAGCATTCGTGACAGGCGTGAGCAGTTCTTC. This sequence encodes CASSIRDRREQFF. This chain links TRBV7-8 with TRBJ2-1, with D possibly being TRBD1 (6 bases). The CDR3 totals 13 residues. V lost 5 bases to trimming and J lost 9 bases, with 14 bases between them. Germline CDR1 SGHVS, CDR2 FQNEAQ. Combining the CDR3 with reference TRBV7-8 and TRBJ2-1 gives the whole variable domain GAGVSQSPRYKVAKRGQDVALRCDPISGHVSLFWYQQALGQGPEFLTYFQNEAQLDKSGLPSDRFFAERPEGSVSTLKIQRTQQEDSAVYLCASSIRDRREQFFGPGTRLTVL.

A remark on this clone: A far more abundant clone sits one base away, making this likely a read error. The chain uses TRBV2 and TRBJ1-2; 11 bases line up with TRBD1. The CDR3 consists of 17 residues. Germline values: CDR1 SNHLY, CDR2 FYNNEI. The CDR3 loop is CACSEFGTGGSSYGYTF. CDR3 DNA sequence: TGTGCCTGCAGTGAGTTTGGGACAGGGGGATCGAGTTATGGCTACACCTTC.

The genes are TRBV11-2 and TRBJ2-1; maybe TRBD2 (6 bases). CDR1 and CDR2 from the germline V gene are SGHAT and FQNNGV. Trimming left V 5 bases short and J 10 bases short, with 24 bases between. This CDR3 comprises 16 residues. The CDR3 sequence is CASSAEPGLDLREQFF. CDR3 DNA: TGTGCCAGCAGCGCAGAACCGGGACTGGACCTACGAGAGCAGTTCTTC. The complete variable domain, with remaining parts taken from reference TRBV11-2 and TRBJ2-1, reads EAGVAQSPRYKIIEKRQSVAFWCNPISGHATLYWYQQILGQGPKLLIQFQNNGVVDDSQLPKDRFSAERLKGVDSTLKIQPAKLEDSAVYLCASSAEPGLDLREQFFGPGTRLTVL.

A word on this clone: Since a much larger clone is just one base distant, this may be a read error. J is TRBJ2-6 and V is TRBV25-1; D is undetermined. The germline gives CDR1 MGHDK, CDR2 SYGVNS. V lost 10 bases, J lost 0 bases, and 4 bases lay in between. This CDR3 is built from 12 residues. The CDR3 region is CATSSGANVLTF. CDR3 bases: TGTGCCACCAGCTCTGGGGCCAACGTCCTGACTTTC.

The CDR3 sequence: CASSPTRDGNTIYF. CDR3 nucleotides: TGTGCCAGCAGTCCCACGCGGGACGGGAACACCATATATTTT. This chain connects TRBV27 to TRBJ1-3; possibly TRBD1 for D (5 bases). Trimming pared 5 bases from V and 7 bases from J, leaving 15 bases between. The germline CDR1 and CDR2 sequences are MNHEY and SMNVEV (reference sequence). This CDR3 has 14 residues.

This clone was seen a handful of times. The chain is built from TRBV4-3 and TRBJ2-7, with D maybe TRBD1 (6 bases). V was trimmed by 0 bases and J by 0 bases, leaving 9 bases between them. Germline lookup yields CDR1 LGHNA and CDR2 YSLEER. This CDR3 comprises 15 residues. CDR3 protein: CASSQDRQDSYEQYF. Here the CDR3 DNA reads TGCGCCAGCAGCCAAGATAGACAGGACTCCTACGAGCAGTACTTC.

The J gene is TRBJ1-2, the V gene TRBV11-2; TRBD1 might be the D (6 bases). Trimming pared 5 bases from V and 8 bases from J, leaving 18 bases between. This CDR3 comprises 14 residues. Germline V gene lookup returns CDR1 SGHAT and CDR2 FQNNGV. CDR3 loop: CASSPEQGAGGYTF. The CDR3 DNA sequence: TGTGCCAGCAGCCCCGAACAGGGTGCAGGCGGCTACACCTTC.

In its sample, this clone was seen many times. The V and J genes are TRBV18 and TRBJ2-3; TRBD2 aligns across 7 bases. Germline V lookup: CDR1 KGHSH, CDR2 LQKENI. Trimming cost V 1 base and J 3 bases; bases outside gene matches: 4. The CDR3 consists of 15 residues. As DNA, the CDR3 is TGTGCCAGCTCACCACTGGGAGGGCCAACAGATACGCAGTATTTT. Translating gives CASSPLGGPTDTQYF.

The rearrangement joins TRBV19 to TRBJ2-7, with D unresolved. V was cut by 3 bases and J by 1 base, with 10 bases left in between. This CDR3 has 14 amino acids. Per germline, CDR1 LNHDA and CDR2 SQIVND (reference sequence). CDR3 nucleotides: TGTGCCAGTAGTATGGTCGCAGCTTCCTACGAGCAGTACTTC. Its translation is CASSMVAASYEQYF. Full variable domain (rest looked up from reference TRBV19 and TRBJ2-7): DGGITQSPKYLFRKEGQNVTLSCEQNLNHDAMYWYRQDPGQGLRLIYYSQIVNDFQKGDIAEGYSVSREKKESFPLTVTSAQKNPTAFYLCASSMVAASYEQYFGPGTRLTVT.

The chain recombines TRBV7-8 with TRBJ2-7, with TRBD2 identical over 13 bases. With 5 bases clipped from V and 7 bases from J, the junction kept 8 bases outside the gene matches. There are 15 residues in the CDR3. Germline CDR1 reads SGHVS; CDR2 reads FQNEAQ. The CDR3: CASSPPGLAGVEQYF. CDR3 nucleotide sequence: TGTGCCAGCAGCCCCCCAGGACTAGCGGGAGTAGAGCAGTACTTC.

In this sample, this clone turned up a few times. The chain is built from TRBV28 and TRBJ2-1, with 12 bases identical to TRBD2. Per the germline V gene, CDR1 is MDHEN and CDR2 is SYDVKM. The CDR3 extends over 16 amino acids. V was clipped by 3 bases and J by 4 bases; unmatched bases: 4. CDR3 amino acids: CASSFALAGGYNEQFF. CDR3 DNA sequence: TGTGCCAGCAGTTTTGCACTAGCGGGAGGATACAATGAGCAGTTCTTC.

The CDR3 DNA is TGTGCCAGCAGCTCCGGGAGGAAAGGCCGCGACGAGCAGTACTTC. Translation gives CASSSGRKGRDEQYF. The chain recombines TRBV7-9 with TRBJ2-7, with 7 bases fitting TRBD2. CDR3 size: 15 residues. Unmatched junction bases numbered 11, after V lost 4 bases and J lost 5 bases. The germline V gene encodes CDR1 SEHNR and CDR2 FQNEAQ (reference sequence).

This clone came up a few times. This chain joins TRBV6-1 and TRBJ2-7; TRBD2 might be the D (5 bases). Germline values: CDR1 MNHNS, CDR2 SASEGT. Trimming left V 10 bases short and J 3 bases short, with 13 bases between. The CDR3 loop spans 12 amino acids. In nucleotides, the CDR3 is TGTGCCACAATTGACGGGAACTACGAGCAGTACTTC. Encoded protein: CATIDGNYEQYF.

The rearrangement joins TRBV2 to TRBJ2-1; 9 bases align to TRBD1. The CDR3 contains 15 residues. Losses at the gene ends were 1 base for V and 5 bases for J; bases not matched to a gene: 3. The germline V gene encodes CDR1 SNHLY and CDR2 FYNNEI. The CDR3 nucleotides are TGTGCCAGCAGTGAAGAGGGACAGGGCCACAATGAGCAGTTCTTC. The encoded protein is CASSEEGQGHNEQFF.

This rearrangement joins TRBV19 to TRBJ2-1; the D is unclear. Germline loops: CDR1 LNHDA, CDR2 SQIVND (reference sequence). CDR3 length: 14 residues. The V gene lost 6 bases and the J gene lost 6 bases, with 15 bases spanning the gap. CDR3 protein: CASSPLMKANEQFF. DNA for the CDR3: TGTGCCAGTAGCCCACTTATGAAAGCCAATGAGCAGTTCTTC.

This clone was detected only once. This chain connects TRBV5-6 to TRBJ2-2; TRBD2 agrees at 12 bases. The V segment lost 1 base and the J segment 5 bases; nucleotides outside the gene matches: 3. CDR3 length: 16 amino acids. The germline CDR1 and CDR2 sequences are SGHDT and YYEEEE. The CDR3 loop reads CASSLPSGRATGELFF. In DNA form, the CDR3 reads TGTGCCAGCAGCTTGCCTAGCGGGAGGGCAACCGGGGAGCTGTTTTTT. The full variable domain, in which reference TRBV5-6 and TRBJ2-2 provide the parts outside the CDR3, is DAGVTQSPTHLIKTRGQQVTLRCSPKSGHDTVSWYQQALGQGPQFIFQYYEEEERQRGNFPDRFSGHQFPNYSSELNVNALLLGDSALYLCASSLPSGRATGELFFGEGSRLTVL.